This is a list of T cell receptor beta chains from one sample in a study of blood T cell repertoires in COVID-19. Repertoires were generated with immunoSEQ multiplex PCR, while TCRdb's copy carries only in-frame clones and drops some. Among just over 300,000 clones, roughly 87% were seen once, and the ten largest hold approximately 2.2%. Sequenced input: peripheral blood. The receptor set was obtained from a man aged 18 to 29 with active or convalescent COVID-19. Both conserved end residues are part of each CDR3.

CASRLTSGSGHEQFF	TRBJ2-1	TRBV12-2
CSAPGAGANVLTF	TRBJ2-6	TRBV29-1
CASSLGLAGGQETQYF	TRBJ2-5	TRBV5-4
CASSIGVTTNEKLFF	TRBJ1-4	TRBV19
CASSRGQNYGYTF	TRBJ1-2	TRBV12-3/TRBV12-4
CSARAGQFYTF	TRBJ1-2	TRBV20-1
CASSQDEQGPYQETQYF	TRBJ2-5	TRBV3-1/TRBV3-2
CASGPPGLRSSYEQYF	TRBJ2-7	TRBV12-5
CASSVYENRETQYF	TRBJ2-5	TRBV7-2
CASSQHYEQYF	TRBJ2-7	TRBV3-1/TRBV3-2
CSVGFVEHSNQPQHF	TRBJ1-5	TRBV29-1
CASGLLGQSTDTQYF	TRBJ2-3	TRBV7-3
CASSPNIALGVREQFF	TRBJ2-1	TRBV7-3
CASSVVPDRVGEQFF	TRBJ2-1	TRBV9
CASSSTLEGTDTQYF	TRBJ2-3	TRBV7-3
CASSPWDRVGSGNTIYF	TRBJ1-3	TRBV13
CASRDRGRAYEQYF	TRBJ2-7	TRBV10-2
CASSPDRNPLYGYTF	TRBJ1-2	TRBV28
CSVEVRQVGEKLFF	TRBJ1-4	TRBV29-1
CASSPPTNRVHMNTEAFF	TRBJ1-1	TRBV6-2/TRBV6-3
CASTTGTGSGYTF	TRBJ1-2	TRBV11-2
CASCPGFNQPQHF	TRBJ1-5	TRBV19